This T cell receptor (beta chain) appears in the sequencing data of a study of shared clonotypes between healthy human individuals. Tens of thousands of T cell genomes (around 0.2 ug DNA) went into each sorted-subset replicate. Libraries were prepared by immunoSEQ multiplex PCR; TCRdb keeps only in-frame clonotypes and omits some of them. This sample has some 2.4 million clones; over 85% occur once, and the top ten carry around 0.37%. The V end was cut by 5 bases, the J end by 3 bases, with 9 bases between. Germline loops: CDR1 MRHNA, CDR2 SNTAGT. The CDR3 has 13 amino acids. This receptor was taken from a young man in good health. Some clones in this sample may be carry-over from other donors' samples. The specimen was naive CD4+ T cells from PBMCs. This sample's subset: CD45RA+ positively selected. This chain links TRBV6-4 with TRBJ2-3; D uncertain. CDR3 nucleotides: TGTGCCAGCAGTAGCTCCTGGACAGATACGCAGTATTTT. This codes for CASSSSWTDTQYF.